The text below deals with one TCR beta chain. Its specificity is unknown. The data derive from a study of T cell responses to AZD1222 COVID-19 vaccine. Study outcomes and limitations: Regions 160-218 and 743-854 dominated among vaccine-associated CD4 TCRs spanning spike. Donor demographics were predominantly white British with a female majority; clonal diversity may be underestimated. Regions left unmutated in variants are reportedly the target of nearly half of spike-specific TCRs.

In germline, CDR1 is SGHTA, CDR2 FQGNSA. The CDR3 loop spans 12 amino acids. Between the trimmed V and J ends, which lost 1 base and 12 bases, there was a span of 7 bases. Sequenced by immunoSEQ multiplex PCR; TCRdb stores in-frame clones only, minus some. The data show 200,000 or so clones, with approximately 93% seen just once and 0.9% to 1.1% held by the top ten. This sequence was found in an adult who received the AZD1222 COVID-19 vaccine. This material consisted of peripheral blood, taken 28 days after the second AZD1222 dose. V gene TRBV7-2 combines with J gene TRBJ1-6; D uncertain. Written as DNA, the CDR3 is TGTGCCAGCAGCTTAGTTTTGAAACCCCTCCACTTT. Amino acid sequence: CASSLVLKPLHF.